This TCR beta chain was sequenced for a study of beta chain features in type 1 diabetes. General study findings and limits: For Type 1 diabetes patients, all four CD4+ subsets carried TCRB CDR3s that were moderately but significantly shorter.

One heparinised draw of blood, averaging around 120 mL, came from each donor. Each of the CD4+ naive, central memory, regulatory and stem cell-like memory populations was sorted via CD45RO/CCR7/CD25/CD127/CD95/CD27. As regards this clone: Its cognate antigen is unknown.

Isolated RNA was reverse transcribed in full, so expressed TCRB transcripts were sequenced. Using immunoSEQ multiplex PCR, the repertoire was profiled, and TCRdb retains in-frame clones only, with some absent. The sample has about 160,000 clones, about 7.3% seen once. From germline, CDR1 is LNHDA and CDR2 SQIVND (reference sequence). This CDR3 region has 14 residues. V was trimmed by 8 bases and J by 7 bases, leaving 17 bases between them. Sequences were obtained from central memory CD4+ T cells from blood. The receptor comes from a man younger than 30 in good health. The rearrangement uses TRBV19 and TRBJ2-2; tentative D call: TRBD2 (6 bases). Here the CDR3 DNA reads TGTGCCAGTGTCTCCGCGCGGGGTGTCGGGGAGCTGTTTTTT. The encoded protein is CASVSARGVGELFF.